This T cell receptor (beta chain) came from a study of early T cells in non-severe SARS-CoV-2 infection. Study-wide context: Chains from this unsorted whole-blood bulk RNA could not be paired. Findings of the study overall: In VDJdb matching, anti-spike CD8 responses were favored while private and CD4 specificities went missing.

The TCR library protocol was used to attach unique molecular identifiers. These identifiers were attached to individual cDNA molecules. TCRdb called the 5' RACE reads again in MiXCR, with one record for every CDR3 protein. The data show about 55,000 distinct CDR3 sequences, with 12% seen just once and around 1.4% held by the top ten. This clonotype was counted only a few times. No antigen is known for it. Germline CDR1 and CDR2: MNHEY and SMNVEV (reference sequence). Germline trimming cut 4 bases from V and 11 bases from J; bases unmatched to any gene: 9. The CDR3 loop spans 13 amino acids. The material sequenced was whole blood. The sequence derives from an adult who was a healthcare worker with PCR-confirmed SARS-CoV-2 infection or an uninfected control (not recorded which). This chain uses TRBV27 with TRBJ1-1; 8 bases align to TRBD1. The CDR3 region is CASSSTTGEYAFF. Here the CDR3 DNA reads TGTGCCAGCAGTTCCACGACAGGGGAGTATGCTTTCTTT.